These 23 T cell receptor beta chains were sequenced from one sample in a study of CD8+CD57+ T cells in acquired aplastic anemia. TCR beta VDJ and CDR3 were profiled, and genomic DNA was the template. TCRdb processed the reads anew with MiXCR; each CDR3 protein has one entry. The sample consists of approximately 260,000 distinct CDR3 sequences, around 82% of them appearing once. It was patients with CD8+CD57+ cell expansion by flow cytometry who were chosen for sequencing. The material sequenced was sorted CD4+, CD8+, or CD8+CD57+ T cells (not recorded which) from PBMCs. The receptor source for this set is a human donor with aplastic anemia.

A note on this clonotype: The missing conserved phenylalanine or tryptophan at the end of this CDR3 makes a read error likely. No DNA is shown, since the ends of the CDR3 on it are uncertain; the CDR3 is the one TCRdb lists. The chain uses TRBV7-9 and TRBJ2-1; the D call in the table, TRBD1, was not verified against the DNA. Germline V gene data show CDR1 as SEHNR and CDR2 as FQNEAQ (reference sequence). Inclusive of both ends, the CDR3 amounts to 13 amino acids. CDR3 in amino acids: CASSDGGIGEKDY.

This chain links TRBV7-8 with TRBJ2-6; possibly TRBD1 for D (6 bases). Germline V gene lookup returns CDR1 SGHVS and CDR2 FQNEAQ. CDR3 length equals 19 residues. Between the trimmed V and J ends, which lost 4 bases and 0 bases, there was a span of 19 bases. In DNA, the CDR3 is TGTGCCAGCAGCTCCCCAGGACACGGGACAAGCTCTGGGGCCAACGTCCTGACTTTC. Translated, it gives CASSSPGHGTSSGANVLTF.

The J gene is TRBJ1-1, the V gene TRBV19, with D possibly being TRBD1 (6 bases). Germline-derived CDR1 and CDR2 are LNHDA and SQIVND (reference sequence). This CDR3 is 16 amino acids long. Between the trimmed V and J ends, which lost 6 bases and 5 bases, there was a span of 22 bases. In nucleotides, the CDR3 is TGTGCCAGTAGAAAGGGACACTCGGTAGGGGGGACTGAAGCTTTCTTT. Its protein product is CASRKGHSVGGTEAFF.

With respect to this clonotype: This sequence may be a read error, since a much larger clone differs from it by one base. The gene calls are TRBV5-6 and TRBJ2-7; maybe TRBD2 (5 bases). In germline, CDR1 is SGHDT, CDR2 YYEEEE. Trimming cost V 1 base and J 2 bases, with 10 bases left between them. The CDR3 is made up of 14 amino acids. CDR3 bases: TGTGCCAGCAGCTTGCAGAGGGTAGCCTACGAGCAGTACTTC. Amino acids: CASSLQRVAYEQYF. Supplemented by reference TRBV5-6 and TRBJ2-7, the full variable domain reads DAGVTQSPTHLIKTRGQQVTLRCSPKSGHDTVSWYQQALGQGPQFIFQYYEEEERQRGNFPDRFSGHQFPNYSSELNVNALLLGDSALYLCASSLQRVAYEQYFGPGTRLTVT.

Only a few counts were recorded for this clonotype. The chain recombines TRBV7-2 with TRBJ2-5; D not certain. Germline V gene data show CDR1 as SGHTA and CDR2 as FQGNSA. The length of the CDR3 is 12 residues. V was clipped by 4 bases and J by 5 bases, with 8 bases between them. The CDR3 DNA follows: TGTGCCAGCAGCTCCTCCCCGGAGACCCAGTACTTC. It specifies CASSSSPETQYF.

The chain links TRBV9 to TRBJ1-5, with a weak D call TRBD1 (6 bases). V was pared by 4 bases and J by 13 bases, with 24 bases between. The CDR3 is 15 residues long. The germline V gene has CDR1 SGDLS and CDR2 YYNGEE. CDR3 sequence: CASSLGGASSNPQHF. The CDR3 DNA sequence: TGTGCCAGCAGCTTAGGGGGGGCCAGCAGCAATCCGCAGCATTTT.

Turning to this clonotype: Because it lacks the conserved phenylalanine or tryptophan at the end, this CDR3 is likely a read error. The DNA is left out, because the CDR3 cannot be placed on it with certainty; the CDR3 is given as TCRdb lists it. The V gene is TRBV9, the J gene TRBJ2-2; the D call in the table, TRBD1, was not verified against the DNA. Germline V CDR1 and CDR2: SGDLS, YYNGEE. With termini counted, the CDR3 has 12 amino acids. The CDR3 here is CASSEWWTDNTG.

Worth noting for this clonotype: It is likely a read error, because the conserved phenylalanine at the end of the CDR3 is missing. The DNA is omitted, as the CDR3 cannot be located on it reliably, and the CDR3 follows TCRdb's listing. This CDR3 is CASSLGGGLGEQLQVL. This chain connects TRBV19 to TRBJ2-1; the D call in the table, TRBD2, was not verified against the DNA. The CDR3 spans 16 residues, counting both ends. CDR1 and CDR2 from the germline V gene are LNHDA and SQIVND (reference sequence).

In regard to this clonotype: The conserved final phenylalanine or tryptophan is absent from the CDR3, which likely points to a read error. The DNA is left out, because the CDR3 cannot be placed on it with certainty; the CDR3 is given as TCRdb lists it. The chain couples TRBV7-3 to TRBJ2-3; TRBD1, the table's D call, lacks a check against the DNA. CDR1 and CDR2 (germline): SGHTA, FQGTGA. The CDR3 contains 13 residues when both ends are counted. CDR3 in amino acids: CASSAGTGTDYGY.

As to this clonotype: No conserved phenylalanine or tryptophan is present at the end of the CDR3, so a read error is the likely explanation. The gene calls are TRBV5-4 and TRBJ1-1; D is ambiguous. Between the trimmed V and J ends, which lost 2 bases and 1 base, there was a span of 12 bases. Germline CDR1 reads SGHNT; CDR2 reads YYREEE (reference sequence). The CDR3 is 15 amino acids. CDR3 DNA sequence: TGTGCCAGCAGCTTTACTAGGGCAGGGAACACTGAAGCTTTCCTT. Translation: CASSFTRAGNTEAFL.

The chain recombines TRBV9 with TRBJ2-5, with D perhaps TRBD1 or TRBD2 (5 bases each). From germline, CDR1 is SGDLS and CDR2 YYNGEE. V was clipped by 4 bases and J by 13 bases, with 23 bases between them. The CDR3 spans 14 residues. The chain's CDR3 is CASSRDGERGTTYF. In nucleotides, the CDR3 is TGTGCCAGCAGCAGGGACGGGGAGCGAGGCACCACGTACTTC.

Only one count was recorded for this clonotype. DNA for the CDR3: TGTGCCAGCAGCCCACAGGGGGAGACCCAGTACTTC. Protein product: CASSPQGETQYF. The chain has TRBV7-3 and TRBJ2-5; TRBD1 aligns across 7 bases. Unmatched junction bases numbered 2, after V lost 5 bases and J lost 5 bases. Germline CDR1 reads SGHTA; CDR2 reads FQGTGA. The CDR3 sequence is 12 residues long.

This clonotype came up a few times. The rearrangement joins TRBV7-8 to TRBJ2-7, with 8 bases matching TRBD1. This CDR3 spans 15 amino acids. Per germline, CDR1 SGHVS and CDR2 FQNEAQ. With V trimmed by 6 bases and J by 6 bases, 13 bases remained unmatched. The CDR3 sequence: CASSSGQANLAEQYV. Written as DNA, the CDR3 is TGTGCCAGCAGTTCGGGACAGGCGAACCTGGCCGAGCAGTACGTC.

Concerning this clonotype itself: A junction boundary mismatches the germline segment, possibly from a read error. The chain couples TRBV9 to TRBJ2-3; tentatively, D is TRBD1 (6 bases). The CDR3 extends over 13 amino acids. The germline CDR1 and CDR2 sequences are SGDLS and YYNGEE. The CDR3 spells CASGDGWTDTQQF. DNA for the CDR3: TGTGCCAGCGGGGACGGGTGGACAGATACGCAGCAATTT.

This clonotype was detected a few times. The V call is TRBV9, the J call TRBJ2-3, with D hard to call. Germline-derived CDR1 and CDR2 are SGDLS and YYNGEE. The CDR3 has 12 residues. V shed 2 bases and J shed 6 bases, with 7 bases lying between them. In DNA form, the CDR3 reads TGTGCCAGCAGCGTGTTGGTCGATACGCAGTATTTT. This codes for CASSVLVDTQYF.

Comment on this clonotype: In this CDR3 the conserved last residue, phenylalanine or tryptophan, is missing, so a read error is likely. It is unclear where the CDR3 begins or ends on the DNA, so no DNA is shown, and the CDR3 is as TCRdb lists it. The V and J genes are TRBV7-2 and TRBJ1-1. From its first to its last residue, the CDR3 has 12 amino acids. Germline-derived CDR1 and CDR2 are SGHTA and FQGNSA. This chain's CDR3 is CASSLGGGEASL.

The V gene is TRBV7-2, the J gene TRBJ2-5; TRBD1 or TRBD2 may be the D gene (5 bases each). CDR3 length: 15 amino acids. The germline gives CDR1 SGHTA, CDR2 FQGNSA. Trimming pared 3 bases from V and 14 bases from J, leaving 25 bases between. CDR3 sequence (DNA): TGTGCCAGCAGCTTCCGTCCAGACGGGGCAGCCCTTTCCTACTTC. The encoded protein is CASSFRPDGAALSYF.

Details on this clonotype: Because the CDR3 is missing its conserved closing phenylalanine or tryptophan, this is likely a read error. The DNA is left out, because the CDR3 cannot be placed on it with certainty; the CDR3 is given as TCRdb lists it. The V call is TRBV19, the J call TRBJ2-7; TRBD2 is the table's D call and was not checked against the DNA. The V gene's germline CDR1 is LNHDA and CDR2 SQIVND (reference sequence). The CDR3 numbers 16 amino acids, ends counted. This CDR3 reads CASSIAGGSYLEQFFG.

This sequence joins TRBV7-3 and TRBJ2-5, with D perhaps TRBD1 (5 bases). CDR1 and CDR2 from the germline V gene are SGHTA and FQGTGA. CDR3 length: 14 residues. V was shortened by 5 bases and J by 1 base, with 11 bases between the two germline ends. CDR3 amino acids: CASSRGWSQETQYF. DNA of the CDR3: TGTGCCAGCAGCAGGGGCTGGAGCCAAGAGACCCAGTACTTC.

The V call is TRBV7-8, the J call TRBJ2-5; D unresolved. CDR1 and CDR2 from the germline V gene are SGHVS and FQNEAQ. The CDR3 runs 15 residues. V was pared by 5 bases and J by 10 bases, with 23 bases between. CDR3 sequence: CASSRSAGADTNQYF. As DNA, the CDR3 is TGTGCCAGCAGCCGCTCGGCAGGAGCCGATACGAACCAGTACTTC.

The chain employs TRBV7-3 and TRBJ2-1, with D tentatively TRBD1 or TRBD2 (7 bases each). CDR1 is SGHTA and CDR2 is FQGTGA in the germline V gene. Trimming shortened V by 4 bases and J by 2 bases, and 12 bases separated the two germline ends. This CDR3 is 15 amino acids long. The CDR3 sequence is CASSSRGGAYNEQFF. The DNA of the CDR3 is TGTGCCAGCAGCTCCAGGGGGGGGGCCTACAATGAGCAGTTCTTC.

The CDR3 bases are TGTGCCAGCAGTTGGGGACAGGGGAACACTGAAGCTTTCTTT. Translated, it gives CASSWGQGNTEAFF. This chain joins TRBV6-2 or TRBV6-3 and TRBJ1-1, with TRBD1 identical over 9 bases. Germline values: CDR1 MNHEY, CDR2 SVGEGT. This CDR3 is 14 amino acids long. V lost 4 bases to trimming and J lost 1 base; unmatched junction nucleotides: 1.

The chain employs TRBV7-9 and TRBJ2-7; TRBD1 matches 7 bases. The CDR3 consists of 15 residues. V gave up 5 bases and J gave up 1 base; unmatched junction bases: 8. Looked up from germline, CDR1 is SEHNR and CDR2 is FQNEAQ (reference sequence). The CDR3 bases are TGTGCCAGCAGCCTACTGACAGGGTTGTCCTACGAGCAGTACTTC. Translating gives CASSLLTGLSYEQYF. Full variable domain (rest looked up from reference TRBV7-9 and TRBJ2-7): DTGVSQNPRHKITKRGQNVTFRCDPISEHNRLYWYRQTLGQGPEFLTYFQNEAQLEKSRLLSDRFSAERPKGSFSTLEIQRTEQGDSAMYLCASSLLTGLSYEQYFGPGTRLTVT.